This TCR beta chain was sequenced during a study of response to subunit inactivated influenza vaccine. Points from the study as a whole: Seasonal influenza vaccination, on each occasion, was suggested by the authors to recruit few new T cells.

TCRdb reprocessed the RT-PCR reads with MiXCR, giving one entry per CDR3 protein. The table has about 540,000 distinct CDR3 sequences, around a quarter seen once. The CDR3 is 22 amino acids. The V gene end was trimmed by 6 bases and the J gene end by 0 bases; junction bases not matched to a gene: 24. Per the germline V gene, CDR1 is SGHDN and CDR2 is FVKESK. For this clonotype: The antigen is not known.

This same sample was also taken into another study, of T cells expressing NK-cell markers. That work adds: Researchers built TCR beta cDNA using 5'RACE template switching with UMIs. The leading position in the CD3+CD56-NKG2C+ fraction of several donors also went to these clonotypes. The HCMV specificity of the expanded NKG2C+ T cell clones stayed unresolved.

The clonotype originates from a man over 45 who received an inactivated influenza vaccine. Material: CD4+ T cells sorted from PBMCs, obtained approximately 13 days after vaccination. The V gene is TRBV14, the J gene TRBJ1-5; 9 bases are shared with TRBD1. CDR3 sequence: CASRILNEVWGQGHYSNQPQHF. The CDR3, as DNA: TGTGCCAGCAGGATTCTAAATGAAGTGTGGGGACAGGGCCACTATAGCAATCAGCCCCAGCATTTT.